The 24 T cell receptor beta chains presented below share a single source sample, sequenced in a study of blood T cell repertoires in COVID-19 (dated by TCRdb to between 2020 and 2021). The receptor library was made with the immunoSEQ multiplex PCR assay. Drawn from immuneACCESS, this table holds only the in-frame rearrangements with V and J called that TCRdb kept. Clones are partly lost; checked studies trace under half to an unresolved V gene and leave the rest unexplained. The sample records tens of thousands of clones, 90% of which are singletons. In total, the top ten clones hold 6.9% of the sample. Sequencing used peripheral blood. Every receptor here comes from a human donor in a cohort sampled during active COVID-19.

This clone has only a few counts. This chain connects TRBV10-2 to TRBJ1-1, with 7 bases matching TRBD1. The CDR3 covers 14 residues. V dropped 3 bases and J dropped 1; count of bases not matched to a gene: 2. Germline CDR1 reads WSHSY; CDR2 reads SAAADI. CDR3 coding DNA: TGCGCCAGCAGTGACAGGGGGGCGAACACTGAAGCTTTCTTT. The encoded protein is CASSDRGANTEAFF.

The chain couples TRBV6-5 to TRBJ2-2; the D gene is possibly TRBD2 (7 bases). V shed 10 bases and J shed 4 bases, with 16 bases lying between them. The V gene's germline CDR1 is MNHEY and CDR2 SVGAGI. This CDR3 spans 14 amino acids. CDR3 residues: CATGEGGPTGELFF. In DNA form, the CDR3 reads TGTGCCACGGGGGAGGGGGGGCCCACCGGGGAGCTGTTTTTT.

The chain has TRBV11-3 and TRBJ2-5; maybe TRBD1 (6 bases). The germline V gene encodes CDR1 SGHNT and CDR2 YENEEA. V lost 3 bases to trimming and J lost 5 bases, with 16 bases between them. This CDR3 has 15 residues. DNA of the CDR3: TGTGCCAGCAGCTTTTCGCAGGGGTCGGGGGAGACCCAGTACTTC. Translating it yields CASSFSQGSGETQYF.

The gene calls are TRBV7-2 and TRBJ1-5, with D possibly being TRBD1 (6 bases). This CDR3 spans 15 amino acids. The germline V gene has CDR1 SGHTA and CDR2 FQGNSA. Trimming pared 0 bases from V and 6 bases from J, leaving 12 bases between. The CDR3 DNA reads as TGTGCCAGCAGCTTAGCTTCGGACAGCGGTCAGCCCCAGCATTTT. Its translation: CASSLASDSGQPQHF. Complete variable domain (other parts from reference TRBV7-2 and TRBJ1-5): GAGVSQSPSNKVTEKGKDVELRCDPISGHTALYWYRQSLGQGLEFLIYFQGNSAPDKSGLPSDRFSAERTGGSVSTLTIQRTQQEDSAVYLCASSLASDSGQPQHFGDGTRLSIL.

The V gene is TRBV15, the J gene TRBJ1-2, with D uncertain. This CDR3 comprises 14 residues. The ends were cut back, 1 base at V and 8 bases at J, with 14 bases in the middle. Per the germline V gene, CDR1 is LNHNV and CDR2 is YYDKDF (reference sequence). CDR3 nucleotides: TGTGCCACCAGCAGAGGAATGGAGCTATGGGGCTACACCTTC. Protein product: CATSRGMELWGYTF.

The J gene is TRBJ1-1, the V gene TRBV18; D gene uncertain. Trimming took off 4 bases at V and 8 bases at J, with 17 bases between the two ends. Germline V gene sequence: CDR1 KGHSH, CDR2 LQKENI. The CDR3 loop spans 14 amino acids. This CDR3 is CASSLYGEWQEAFF. DNA of the CDR3: TGTGCCAGCTCACTCTACGGAGAGTGGCAAGAAGCTTTCTTT.

This chain joins TRBV9 and TRBJ1-2, with unresolved D. The CDR3 length is 18 residues. Germline V CDR1 and CDR2: SGDLS, YYNGEE. Trimming removed 0 bases from V and 8 bases from J, with 26 bases in between. The CDR3 sequence is CASSVVAGADGDSSGYTF. For the CDR3, the DNA is TGTGCCAGCAGCGTAGTTGCGGGAGCGGATGGTGACTCTAGCGGCTACACCTTC.

This chain uses TRBV12-3 or TRBV12-4 with TRBJ2-7, with D perhaps matching TRBD1 (6 bases). The CDR3 length is 12 residues. V lost 2 bases and J 6 bases, leaving 8 bases between the germline ends. The CDR3 DNA reads as TGTGCCAGCAGTTTAATACAGGGCGAGCAGTACTTC. Translating it yields CASSLIQGEQYF.

V gene TRBV2 combines with J gene TRBJ1-1; D unclear. Germline V CDR1 and CDR2: SNHLY, FYNNEI. V dropped 11 bases and J dropped 1 base, with 11 bases sitting between them. CDR3 length: 12 residues. Written as DNA, the CDR3 is TGTGCCTTGATGGCGGCGAACACTGAAGCTTTCTTT. Protein: CALMAANTEAFF. Drawing the rest from reference TRBV2 and TRBJ1-1, the complete variable domain is EPEVTQTPSHQVTQMGQEVILRCVPISNHLYFYWYRQILGQKVEFLVSFYNNEISEKSEIFDDQFSVERPDGSNFTLKIRSTKLEDSAMYFCALMAANTEAFFGQGTRLTVV.

The chain recombines TRBV18 with TRBJ2-7; D is undetermined. Germline CDR1 KGHSH, CDR2 LQKENI. CDR3 size: 14 residues. Trimming removed 0 bases at V and 2 bases at J, with 8 bases between. CDR3 bases: TGTGCCAGCTCACCACCGGGCATCGCCTACGAGCAGTACTTC. Its protein product is CASSPPGIAYEQYF.

CDR3: CSVVGPSGGLDTQYF. The CDR3 bases are TGCAGCGTTGTGGGCCCTAGCGGGGGCTTAGATACGCAGTATTTT. V and J are TRBV29-1 and TRBJ2-3, with TRBD2 matching over 10 bases. The length of the CDR3 is 15 residues. Looked up from germline, CDR1 is SQVTM and CDR2 is ANQGSEA. Trimming took 4 bases from V and 5 from J; bases not matched to a gene: 9.

The J gene is TRBJ1-2, the V gene TRBV5-6; the match to TRBD1 covers 8 bases. Trimming removed 3 bases from V and 2 bases from J; junction bases left unmatched: 3. Germline V gene sequence: CDR1 SGHDT, CDR2 YYEEEE. This CDR3 is built from 14 residues. The CDR3 nucleotides read TGTGCCAGCAGCTACGGACAGGGAAACTATGGCTACACCTTC. The encoded protein is CASSYGQGNYGYTF.

The chain carries TRBV7-9 and TRBJ1-5, with D perhaps matching TRBD1 (6 bases). Looked up from germline, CDR1 is SEHNR and CDR2 is FQNEAQ (reference sequence). V shed 5 bases and J shed 7 bases, with 15 bases lying between them. The CDR3 has 14 residues. CDR3 DNA sequence: TGTGCCAGCAGCCCGATCTCAGGGGACCAGCCCCAGCATTTT. Its translation: CASSPISGDQPQHF.

The chain joins TRBV11-2 to TRBJ2-7; tentative D call: TRBD1 (6 bases). The V end was cut by 3 bases, the J end by 2 bases, with 20 bases between. The CDR3 is 17 amino acids. Germline values: CDR1 SGHAT, CDR2 FQNNGV. The CDR3, as DNA: TGTGCCAGCAGCTTGGCCGTGACAGGCAGTCTCCCCTACGAGCAGTACTTC. This codes for CASSLAVTGSLPYEQYF.

This clone has more than one count but fewer than ten. The chain couples TRBV5-6 to TRBJ1-1, with D uncertain. CDR1 is SGHDT and CDR2 is YYEEEE in the germline V gene. The CDR3 is 14 amino acids. Trimming took 1 base from V and 5 from J, leaving 12 bases between them. The CDR3 here is CASSLPRGVTEAFF. Here the CDR3 DNA reads TGTGCCAGCAGCTTGCCCCGGGGAGTAACTGAAGCTTTCTTT.

The CDR3 bases are TGTGCCAGCAGCCCCGGGACAGGAGGCTACACCTTC. Its translation is CASSPGTGGYTF. V usage is TRBV3-1 (or the pseudogene TRBV3-2) and J usage is TRBJ1-2; 8 bases map to TRBD1. V was pared by 4 bases and J by 8 bases, with 3 bases of the junction left unmatched. Germline V gene data show CDR1 as LGHDT and CDR2 as YNNKEL (reference sequence). The CDR3 runs 12 residues.

The V call is TRBV6-5, the J call TRBJ1-1; D gene ambiguous. V lost 6 bases to trimming and J lost 1 base, with 9 bases between them. This CDR3 contains 13 residues. Germline CDR1 and CDR2: MNHEY and SVGAGI. Here the CDR3 reads CASSSLGNTEAFF. Written as DNA, the CDR3 is TGTGCCAGCAGCTCCCTAGGGAACACTGAAGCTTTCTTT.

The V call is TRBV5-6, the J call TRBJ2-7, with D tentatively TRBD1 (6 bases). CDR3 length: 13 residues. Germline V gives CDR1 SGHDT, CDR2 YYEEEE. Trimming removed 3 bases from V and 0 bases from J, with 7 bases in between. The CDR3 bases are TGTGCCAGCAGCTCGGACAGCTCCTACGAGCAGTACTTC. Translation gives CASSSDSSYEQYF. Filled out from reference TRBV5-6 and TRBJ2-7, the complete variable domain reads DAGVTQSPTHLIKTRGQQVTLRCSPKSGHDTVSWYQQALGQGPQFIFQYYEEEERQRGNFPDRFSGHQFPNYSSELNVNALLLGDSALYLCASSSDSSYEQYFGPGTRLTVT.

This clone occurred once. The chain links TRBV21-1 to TRBJ2-7; the D call in the table, TRBD1, was not verified against the DNA. TRBV21-1 corresponds to a pseudogene. The CDR3 runs to 18 residues. The CDR3 nucleotides read TGTGCCAGCAGCATCCGGGACAGGGGGAGCGAGGGCCCCTACGAGCAGTACTTC. Its protein is CASSIRDRGSEGPYEQYF.

The chain combines TRBV12-5 with TRBJ2-5; no clear D gene. The CDR3 has 13 residues. Looked up from germline, CDR1 is LGHNT and CDR2 is FRNRAP. The V gene lost 7 bases and the J gene lost 3 bases, with 12 bases spanning the gap. This chain's CDR3 is CASALESEETQYF. The CDR3 DNA sequence: TGTGCTAGTGCCCTAGAGAGTGAAGAGACCCAGTACTTC.

For the CDR3, the DNA is TGTGCCAGCAGCTTTAGCCTCACCGGTGGAAACACCATATATTTT. Its protein product is CASSFSLTGGNTIYF. The chain has TRBV7-2 and TRBJ1-3; D unclear. The germline CDR1 and CDR2 sequences are SGHTA and FQGNSA. Trimming pared 3 bases from V and 3 bases from J, leaving 12 bases between. There are 15 residues in the CDR3.

CDR3: CASSERVRGQTEAFF. The CDR3 nucleotides read TGTGCCAGCAGCGAGAGAGTCAGGGGGCAAACTGAAGCTTTCTTT. This sequence joins TRBV7-8 and TRBJ1-1; 8 bases match TRBD1. The CDR3 spans 15 residues. The V gene's germline CDR1 is SGHVS and CDR2 FQNEAQ. V lost 5 bases, J lost 5 bases, and 10 bases stayed unmatched.

This chain uses TRBV6-5 with TRBJ1-2; TRBD1 matches 9 bases. The germline gives CDR1 MNHEY, CDR2 SVGAGI. The J segment lost 9 bases and the V segment lost 10 bases, leaving 9 bases of the junction unmatched. The length of the CDR3 is 12 residues. The CDR3 region is CATSGTGLRYTF. The DNA for the CDR3 is TGTGCCACCTCCGGGACAGGGTTGCGCTACACCTTC.

This clone was seen a few times. The CDR3 nucleotides read TGTGCCAGCAGTAGCCTGGAGGGTCTTGAAGCTTTCTTT. It codes for CASSSLEGLEAFF. The rearrangement uses TRBV2 and TRBJ1-1; D ambiguous. V was pared by 5 bases and J by 7 bases, with 14 bases between. Germline CDR1 and CDR2: SNHLY and FYNNEI. This CDR3 has 13 residues.